Given below is one T cell receptor beta chain in context. This entry belongs to a study of blood T cell repertoires in COVID-19. Study background: T cells, B-cell-depleted T cells, or PBMCs supplied cDNA or gDNA.

There are 15 residues in the CDR3. From germline, CDR1 is SGHDT and CDR2 YYEEEE. The germline V and J ends were trimmed by 4 bases and 6 bases, with 14 bases remaining between them. In the authors' workflow: Reference gene primers were amplified, and this amplification served to estimate nucleated cell counts. The protocol was immunoSEQ multiplex PCR, while the TCRdb copy is restricted to in-frame clones and leaves out a portion. The V and J calls and the clone size are those of that table, but D and trimming were determined from the DNA. The table includes some 100,000 clones, approximately 89% detected once.

What was sequenced was peripheral blood. This sequence joins TRBV5-6 and TRBJ1-6, with D perhaps matching TRBD1 (6 bases). This receptor was obtained from a man aged 50-59 years with acute or convalescent COVID-19. The DNA for the CDR3 is TGTGCCAGCAGCAAACAGGGTGTTATTAATTCACCCCTCCACTTT. Protein product: CASSKQGVINSPLHF.